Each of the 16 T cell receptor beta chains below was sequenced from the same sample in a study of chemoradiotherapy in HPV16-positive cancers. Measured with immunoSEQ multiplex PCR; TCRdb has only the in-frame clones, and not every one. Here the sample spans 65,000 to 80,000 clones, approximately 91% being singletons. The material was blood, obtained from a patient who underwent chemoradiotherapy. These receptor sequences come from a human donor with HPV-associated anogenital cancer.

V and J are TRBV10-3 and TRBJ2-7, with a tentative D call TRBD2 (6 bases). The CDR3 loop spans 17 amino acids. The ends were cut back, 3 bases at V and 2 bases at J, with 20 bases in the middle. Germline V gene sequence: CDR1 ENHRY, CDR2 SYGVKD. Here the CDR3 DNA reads TGTGCCATCAGTGATCGCACCGGGACTGGCAGACCCTACGAGCAGTACTTC. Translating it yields CAISDRTGTGRPYEQYF.

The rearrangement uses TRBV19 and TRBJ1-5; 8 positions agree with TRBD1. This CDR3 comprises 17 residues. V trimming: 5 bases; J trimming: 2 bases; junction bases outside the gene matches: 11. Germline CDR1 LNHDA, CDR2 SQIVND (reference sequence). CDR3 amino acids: CASSSLDRGGGNQPQHF. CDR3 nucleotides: TGTGCCAGTAGTTCCTTAGACAGGGGAGGTGGCAATCAGCCCCAGCATTTT.

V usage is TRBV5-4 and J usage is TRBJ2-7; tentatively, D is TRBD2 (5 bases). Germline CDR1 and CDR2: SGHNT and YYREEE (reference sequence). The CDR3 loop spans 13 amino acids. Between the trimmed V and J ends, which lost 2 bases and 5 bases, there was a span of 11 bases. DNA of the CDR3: TGTGCCAGCAGCTTTATACTAGTCAACGAGCAGTACTTC. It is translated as CASSFILVNEQYF.

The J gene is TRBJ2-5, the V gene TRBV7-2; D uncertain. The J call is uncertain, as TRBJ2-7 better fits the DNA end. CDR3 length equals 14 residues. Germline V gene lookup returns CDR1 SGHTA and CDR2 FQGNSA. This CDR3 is CASSVDASSYEQYF. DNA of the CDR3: TGTGCCAGCAGCGTGGACGCAAGCTCCTACGAGCAGTACTTC.

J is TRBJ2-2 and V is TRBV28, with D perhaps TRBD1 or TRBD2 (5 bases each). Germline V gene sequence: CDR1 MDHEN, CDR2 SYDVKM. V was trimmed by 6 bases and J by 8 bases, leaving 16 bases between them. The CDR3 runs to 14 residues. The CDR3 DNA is TGTGCCAGCAGGCCCCCGGGACCCTCTGGGGAGCTGTTTTTT. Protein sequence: CASRPPGPSGELFF.

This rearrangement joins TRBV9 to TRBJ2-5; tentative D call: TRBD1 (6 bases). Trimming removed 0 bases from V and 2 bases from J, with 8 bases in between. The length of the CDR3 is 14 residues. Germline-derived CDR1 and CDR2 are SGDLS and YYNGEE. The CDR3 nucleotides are TGTGCCAGCAGCGTAGTCGGACAGCAAGAGACCCAGTACTTC. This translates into CASSVVGQQETQYF.

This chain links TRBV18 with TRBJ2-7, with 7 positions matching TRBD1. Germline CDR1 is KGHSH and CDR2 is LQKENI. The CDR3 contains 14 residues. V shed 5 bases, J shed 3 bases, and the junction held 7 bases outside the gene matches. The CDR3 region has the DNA TGTGCCAGCTCATCGACGGACAGGATCTACGAGCAGTACTTC. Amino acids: CASSSTDRIYEQYF.

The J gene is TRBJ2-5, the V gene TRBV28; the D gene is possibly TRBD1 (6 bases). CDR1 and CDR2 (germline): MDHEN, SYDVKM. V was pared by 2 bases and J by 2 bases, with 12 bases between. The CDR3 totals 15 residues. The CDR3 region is CASSLPRTAQETQYF. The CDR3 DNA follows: TGTGCCAGCAGTTTACCTCGGACAGCACAAGAGACCCAGTACTTC. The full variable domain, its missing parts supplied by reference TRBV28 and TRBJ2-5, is DVKVTQSSRYLVKRTGEKVFLECVQDMDHENMFWYRQDPGLGLRLIYFSYDVKMKEKGDIPEGYSVSREKKERFSLILESASTNQTSMYLCASSLPRTAQETQYFGPGTRLLVL.

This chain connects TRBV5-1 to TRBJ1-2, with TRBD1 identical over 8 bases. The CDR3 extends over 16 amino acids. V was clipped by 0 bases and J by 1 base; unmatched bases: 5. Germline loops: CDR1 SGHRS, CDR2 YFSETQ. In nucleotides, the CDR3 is TGCGCCAGCAGCTTGGGGACAGGGATGAGTAACTATGGCTACACCTTC. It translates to CASSLGTGMSNYGYTF.

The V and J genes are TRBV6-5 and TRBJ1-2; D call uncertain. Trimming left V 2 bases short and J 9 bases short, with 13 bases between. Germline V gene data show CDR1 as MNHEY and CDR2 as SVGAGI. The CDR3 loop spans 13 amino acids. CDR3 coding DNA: TGTGCCAGCAGTTACGGACGGAGATGGAGCTACACCTTC. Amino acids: CASSYGRRWSYTF.

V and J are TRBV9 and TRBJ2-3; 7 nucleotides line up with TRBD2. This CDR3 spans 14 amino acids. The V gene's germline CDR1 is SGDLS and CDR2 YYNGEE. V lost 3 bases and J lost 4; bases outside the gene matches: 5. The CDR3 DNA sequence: TGTGCCAGCAGCGCAGCGGGGAGTGCAGATACGCAGTATTTT. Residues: CASSAAGSADTQYF.

The CDR3 bases are TGCGCCAGCAGTGAGGCTTACGAGCAGTACTTC. Translation gives CASSEAYEQYF. The chain uses TRBV10-2 and TRBJ2-7; no firm D call. The CDR3 spans 11 residues. Germline lookup yields CDR1 WSHSY and CDR2 SAAADI. Trimming took 2 bases from V and 4 from J, leaving 3 bases between them.

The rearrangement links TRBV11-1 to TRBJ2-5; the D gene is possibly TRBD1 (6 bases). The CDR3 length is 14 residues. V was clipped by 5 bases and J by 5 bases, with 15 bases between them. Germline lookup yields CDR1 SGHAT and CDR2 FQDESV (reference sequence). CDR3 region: CASSAPGGSETQYF. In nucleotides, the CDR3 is TGTGCCAGCAGCGCCCCTGGGGGCAGCGAGACCCAGTACTTC. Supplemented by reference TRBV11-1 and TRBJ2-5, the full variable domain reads EAEVAQSPRYKITEKSQAVAFWCDPISGHATLYWYRQILGQGPELLVQFQDESVVDDSQLPKDRFSAERLKGVDSTLKIQPAELGDSAMYLCASSAPGGSETQYFGPGTRLLVL.

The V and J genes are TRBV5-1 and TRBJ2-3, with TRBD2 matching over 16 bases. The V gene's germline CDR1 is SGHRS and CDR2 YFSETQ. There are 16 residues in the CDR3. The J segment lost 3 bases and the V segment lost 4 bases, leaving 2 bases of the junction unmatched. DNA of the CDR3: TGCGCCAGCAGCGAGGGACTAGCGGGGGGGACAGATACGCAGTATTTT. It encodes CASSEGLAGGTDTQYF.

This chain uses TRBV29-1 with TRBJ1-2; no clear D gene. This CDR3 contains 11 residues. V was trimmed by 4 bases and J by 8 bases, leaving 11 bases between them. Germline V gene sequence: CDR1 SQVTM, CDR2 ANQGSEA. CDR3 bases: TGCAGCGTTGGGGATCCTTCCGGCTACACCTTC. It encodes CSVGDPSGYTF.

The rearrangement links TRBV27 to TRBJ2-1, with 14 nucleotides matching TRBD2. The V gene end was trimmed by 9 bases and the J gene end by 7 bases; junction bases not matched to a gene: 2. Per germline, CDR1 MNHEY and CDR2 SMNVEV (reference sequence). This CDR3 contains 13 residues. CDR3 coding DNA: TGTGCCAGTCGACTAGCGGGAGGGAATGAGCAGTTCTTC. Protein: CASRLAGGNEQFF.